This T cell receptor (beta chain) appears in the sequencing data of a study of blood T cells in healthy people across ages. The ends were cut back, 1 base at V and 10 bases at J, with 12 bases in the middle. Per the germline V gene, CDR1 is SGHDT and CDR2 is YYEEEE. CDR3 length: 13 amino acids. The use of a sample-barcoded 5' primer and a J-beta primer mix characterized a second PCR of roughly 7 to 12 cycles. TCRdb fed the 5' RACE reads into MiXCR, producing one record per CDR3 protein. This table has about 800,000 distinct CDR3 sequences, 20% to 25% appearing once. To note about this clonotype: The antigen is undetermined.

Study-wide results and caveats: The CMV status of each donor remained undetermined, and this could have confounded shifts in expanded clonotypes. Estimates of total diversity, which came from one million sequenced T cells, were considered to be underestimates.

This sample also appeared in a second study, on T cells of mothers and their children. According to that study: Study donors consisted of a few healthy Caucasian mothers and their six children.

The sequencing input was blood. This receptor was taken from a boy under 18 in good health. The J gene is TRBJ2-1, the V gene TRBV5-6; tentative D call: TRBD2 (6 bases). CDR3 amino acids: CASSLSSGGEQFF. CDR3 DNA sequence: TGTGCCAGCAGCTTGAGTAGCGGCGGGGAGCAGTTCTTC.